Listed below are T cell receptor beta chains from one sample, sequenced in a study of shared clonotypes between healthy human individuals. TCRdb's copy holds only in-frame clones and misses some; the assay was immunoSEQ multiplex PCR. The sample has roughly 1.4 million clones; 98% are singletons. Sequencing used naive CD4+ T cells sorted from blood. Receptors originate from a man aged 30-40 years in good health. Each CDR3 is given with its conserved first and last residue. A D gene is named only where the DNA matches it firmly. For some rows the clone size is stated as once, few or many, or as a class when expanded; others skip it.

v_call	j_call	d_call	clone_size	cdr3_nt	cdr3_aa
TRBV10-3	TRBJ2-3	TRBD2	.	TGTGCCATCAGTGTTCTGCTAGCGGGCACAGATACGCAGTATTTT	CAISVLLAGTDTQYF
TRBV5-1	TRBJ2-7	TRBD2	.	TGCGCCAGCAGCTTGGTACAACGGACTAGCGGGAGGGCCTACGAGCAGTACTTC	CASSLVQRTSGRAYEQYF
TRBV28	TRBJ1-5	.	.	TGTGCCAGCAGTTTGCCTGGGGGAGGTGTAAGCAATCAGCCCCAGCATTTT	CASSLPGGGVSNQPQHF
TRBV18	TRBJ2-3	TRBD2	.	TGTGCCAGCTCACCACTTCCTAGCGGGATTGGAGATACGCAGTATTTT	CASSPLPSGIGDTQYF
TRBV6-5	TRBJ2-7	.	.	TGTGCCAGCAGGCGGGGCGCCTACGAGCAGTACTTC	CASRRGAYEQYF
TRBV6-1	TRBJ2-7	.	.	TGTGCCAGCAGTGAAGGTGGGGGTCTGGGCTACGAGCAGTACTTC	CASSEGGGLGYEQYF
TRBV18	TRBJ2-1	TRBD1	once	TGTGCCAGCTCACCACGTGGACAGGGCTTGATCAATGAGCAGTTCTTC	CASSPRGQGLINEQFF
TRBV5-4	TRBJ2-1	.	once	TGTGCCAGCAGCTTGAAAGGGGGAGTCAATGAGCAGTTCTTC	CASSLKGGVNEQFF
TRBV6-5	TRBJ2-1	.	.	TGTGCCAGCAGCCTAAGTCCAGGGGACAATGAGCAGTTCTTC	CASSLSPGDNEQFF
TRBV30	TRBJ1-2	TRBD1	.	TGTGCCTGGAGCGGGGGTTCCGGACAGGGTCGGTATGGCTACACCTTC	CAWSGGSGQGRYGYTF
TRBV6-6	TRBJ1-1	.	once	TGTGCCAGCAGATTCGGAGACAACATGAACACTGAAGCTTTCTTT	CASRFGDNMNTEAFF
TRBV30	TRBJ2-7	.	.	TGTGCCTGGAGTGTAGCTGCCTACGAGCAGTACTTC	CAWSVAAYEQYF
TRBV28	TRBJ2-1	TRBD2	few	TGTGCCAGCACGCCGCTTAGCGGGAGGGCGCATGAGCAGTTCTTC	CASTPLSGRAHEQFF
TRBV18	TRBJ2-6	TRBD2	.	TGTGCCAGCTCACCACCCAGCGGGAGTGGTGGGGCCAACGTCCTGACTTTC	CASSPPSGSGGANVLTF
TRBV27	TRBJ2-7	TRBD2	.	TGTGCCAGCAGTTTTTCCGACAAGCGGGAAGAGCAGTACTTC	CASSFSDKREEQYF
TRBV28	TRBJ1-2	.	.	TGTGCCAGCAGTTTCGTGACAGCAAGTAACTATGGCTACACCTTC	CASSFVTASNYGYTF
TRBV5-8	TRBJ2-1	TRBD1	.	TGTGCCAGCAGCTTTCGGGACAGGGGAGACAATGAGCAGTTCTTC	CASSFRDRGDNEQFF
TRBV18	TRBJ1-4	.	.	TGTGCCAGCTCACCCCAAGCACGGGTAACTAATGAAAAACTGTTTTTT	CASSPQARVTNEKLFF
TRBV18	TRBJ2-2	TRBD2	.	TGTGCCAGCTCACCGCGGGGACTAGCGGTCAACACCGGGGAGCTGTTTTTT	CASSPRGLAVNTGELFF
TRBV6-5	TRBJ1-1	.	.	TGTGCCAGCAACAACCGTGGCAGCATCTTCATCTTT	CASNNRGSIFIF
TRBV7-2	TRBJ2-7	.	.	TGTGCCAGCAGCTTACAAGCAGGGAACTACGAGCAGTACTTC	CASSLQAGNYEQYF
TRBV2	TRBJ1-5	TRBD1	.	TGTGCCAGCGGGGGGGGAATGGGACAGAGCAATCAGCCCCAGCATTTT	CASGGGMGQSNQPQHF
TRBV9	TRBJ2-2	.	.	TGTGCCAGCAGCGAACCGGGACCCTACACCGGAGAGCTGTTTTTT	CASSEPGPYTGELFF
TRBV5-1	TRBJ1-3	.	.	TGCGCCAGCAGCTTGGGGGCAGGTTCAGATGGAAACACCATATATTTT	CASSLGAGSDGNTIYF
TRBV18	TRBJ2-6	.	.	TGTGCCAGCTCTAACAGGGACGTCCTGACTTTC	CASSNRDVLTF
TRBV2	TRBJ2-2	TRBD2	.	TGTGCCAGCAGAATGGGACTAGCAAACACCGGGGAGCTGTTTTTT	CASRMGLANTGELFF
TRBV10-1	TRBJ2-1	TRBD1	.	TGCGCCAGCAGTGAGTCTATGGGACAGGGTAGGGATGAGCAGTTCTTC	CASSESMGQGRDEQFF
TRBV18	TRBJ1-2	TRBD1	.	TGTGCCAGCTCGCCGGACAGGGACAACTATGGCTACACCTTC	CASSPDRDNYGYTF
TRBV9	TRBJ1-4	.	.	TGTGCCAGCAGCCCTCGGGGTTCTAATGAAAAACTGTTTTTT	CASSPRGSNEKLFF
TRBV7-8	TRBJ2-5	.	.	TGTGCCAGCAGCTTCCGGCACCCCCAAGAGACCCAGTACTTC	CASSFRHPQETQYF
TRBV2	TRBJ1-2	.	.	TGTGCCAGCAGGGAGGACACGGCGGGCTACACCTTC	CASREDTAGYTF
TRBV27	TRBJ2-7	.	.	TGTGCCAGCAGTTTAGCGGCAGTTGAAATCTACGAGCAGTACTTC	CASSLAAVEIYEQYF
TRBV5-1	TRBJ2-3	.	.	TGCGCCAGCAGCTTGTTCACTAGGGGTGGCACAGATACGCAGTATTTT	CASSLFTRGGTDTQYF
TRBV25-1	TRBJ2-2	.	.	TGTGCCAGCAGTGAATACACCGGGGAGCTGTTTTTT	CASSEYTGELFF
TRBV2	TRBJ1-1	.	once	TGTGCCAGCAATACACCGGGTTTTGACACTGAAGCTTTCTTT	CASNTPGFDTEAFF
TRBV5-1	TRBJ2-1	.	.	TGCGCCAGCAGCTTGCTGGAAGGGCCACACAATGAGCAGTTCTTC	CASSLLEGPHNEQFF
TRBV29-1	TRBJ1-2	.	.	TGCAGCGTCACCGGGGGCTATGGCTACACCTTC	CSVTGGYGYTF
TRBV11-3	TRBJ2-5	.	.	TGTGCCAGCAGCTTGGGGGTCCAAGAGACCCAGTACTTC	CASSLGVQETQYF
TRBV18	TRBJ2-7	.	.	TGTGCCAGCTCACCACCCCCAGGGTCGTACGAGCAGTACTTC	CASSPPPGSYEQYF
TRBV28	TRBJ2-3	.	.	TGTGCCAGCAGTTTAGGTGGGAGGATAACAGATACGCAGTATTTT	CASSLGGRITDTQYF
TRBV19	TRBJ2-1	.	.	TGTGCCAGTAGTTACCTGAATGAGCAGTTCTTC	CASSYLNEQFF
TRBV9	TRBJ2-7	.	.	TGTGCCAGCAGCGAAGGGTGGGGATTCTACGAGCAGTACTTC	CASSEGWGFYEQYF
TRBV5-5	TRBJ1-5	.	.	TGTGCCAGCAGCTTGGCCTATCAGCTGGGGCAGCCCCAGCATTTT	CASSLAYQLGQPQHF
TRBV7-3	TRBJ2-1	TRBD2	.	TGTGCCAGCAGCTTATCTCTAGCGGGAGTCAATGAGCAGTTCTTC	CASSLSLAGVNEQFF
TRBV21-1	TRBJ2-6	.	.	TGTGCCAGCAGCAGGCCGCCGGGACAGCTCTCTGGGGCCAACGTCCTGACTTTC	CASSRPPGQLSGANVLTF
TRBV27	TRBJ2-2	.	once	TGTGCCAGCAGTTTATTCTCGCTCTTGGGGAACACCGGGGAGCTGTTTTTT	CASSLFSLLGNTGELFF
TRBV5-6	TRBJ1-1	.	.	TGTGCCAGCAGCTCACCCAGGGCACCGGTCACTGAAGCTTTCTTT	CASSSPRAPVTEAFF
TRBV5-1	TRBJ2-2	.	.	TGCGCCAGCAGCTCGCCCGTTGGGGGGATAAACACCGGGGAGCTGTTTTTT	CASSSPVGGINTGELFF
TRBV10-3	TRBJ2-7	.	.	TGTGCCATCAGTGAGTCGCTGGGGGGCCACGAGCAGTACTTC	CAISESLGGHEQYF
TRBV4-3	TRBJ2-3	.	.	TGCGCCAGCAGCCAAACCCGGGACGCACGAACAGATACGCAGTATTTT	CASSQTRDARTDTQYF
TRBV15	TRBJ2-3	.	.	TGTGCCACCAGCAGAGATCGTGCGGTCACAGATACGCAGTATTTT	CATSRDRAVTDTQYF
TRBV7-9	TRBJ2-5	.	.	TGTGCCAGCAGCTTAGACGGCAGCCGGGGGACCCAGTACTTC	CASSLDGSRGTQYF